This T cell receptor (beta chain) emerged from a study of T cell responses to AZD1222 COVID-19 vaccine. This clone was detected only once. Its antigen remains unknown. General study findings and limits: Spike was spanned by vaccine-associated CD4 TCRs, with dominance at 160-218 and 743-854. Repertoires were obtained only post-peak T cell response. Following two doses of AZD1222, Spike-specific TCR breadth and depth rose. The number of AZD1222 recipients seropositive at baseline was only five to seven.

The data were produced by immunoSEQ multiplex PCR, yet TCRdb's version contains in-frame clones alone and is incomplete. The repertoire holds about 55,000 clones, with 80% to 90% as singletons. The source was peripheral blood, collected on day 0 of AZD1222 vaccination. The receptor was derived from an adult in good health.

In DNA form, the CDR3 reads TGTGCCAGCAGCTTGCGGGTAGGGGGAAGCACAGATACGCAGTATTTT. Translated: CASSLRVGGSTDTQYF. The rearrangement joins TRBV5-4 to TRBJ2-3, with D possibly being TRBD1 (6 bases). In germline, CDR1 is SGHNT, CDR2 YYREEE (reference sequence). The CDR3 covers 16 residues. The germline V and J ends were trimmed by 1 base and 0 bases, with 12 bases remaining between them.